The rows below give T cell receptor beta chains drawn from one sample of a study of identical twins. TCRdb used MiXCR to reprocess the 5' RACE reads, holding one entry per CDR3 protein. In the table there are around 1.7 million distinct CDR3 sequences, around 33% of which are singletons. Input material: cord blood. These receptors were obtained from a newborn girl in good health. The CDR3 runs from the conserved cysteine through the conserved F or W. The D gene is left open where the match is weak. Not every row has a clone size; where given, it reads once, few, many or a size class.

J,D,V,size,DNA,CDR3
TRBJ2-7,.,TRBV7-9,few,TGTGCCAGCAGCCCCAGGGCTCTACTCTCCTACGAGCAGTACTTC,CASSPRALLSYEQYF
TRBJ1-4,.,TRBV9,.,TGTGCCAGCAGCGGAGGACCACCGGGAACTAATGAAAAACTGTTTTTT,CASSGGPPGTNEKLFF
TRBJ1-4,.,TRBV25-1,many,TGTGCCAGCAGTGAGGTCAGCAGGGGTAATGAAAAACTGTTTTTT,CASSEVSRGNEKLFF
TRBJ2-3,.,TRBV7-2,.,TGTGCCAGCAGCTTATCGGTCTTTCGGGGCACAGATACGCAGTATTTT,CASSLSVFRGTDTQYF
TRBJ2-7,TRBD2,TRBV6-2/TRBV6-3,.,TGTGCCAGCAGACTAGCGGGAGGAGGGTACGAGCAGTACTTC,CASRLAGGGYEQYF
TRBJ2-3,TRBD2,TRBV10-3,.,TGTGCCATCAGTGGGGGACTAGCGGGGGGAAGGACAGATACGCAGTATTTT,CAISGGLAGGRTDTQYF
TRBJ2-7,.,TRBV20-1,.,TGCAGTGCCCCAACCTACGAGCAGTACTTC,CSAPTYEQYF
TRBJ2-2,TRBD1,TRBV20-1,few,TGCAGCGGACAGGGAGACACCGGGGAGCTGTTTTTT,CSGQGDTGELFF
TRBJ2-3,TRBD2,TRBV5-1,.,TGCGCCAGCAGCTTGACAGGGACTAGCGGGGGGGCCACAGATACGCAGTATTTT,CASSLTGTSGGATDTQYF
TRBJ2-1,.,TRBV5-1,.,TGCGCCAGCGGCTTGGCCCCTACTAGTCCTTTCTCCTACAATGAGCAGTTCTTC,CASGLAPTSPFSYNEQFF
TRBJ1-2,.,TRBV15,few,TGTGCCACCAGCAGAGATCAGGGTCGCTACACCTTC,CATSRDQGRYTF
TRBJ2-3,.,TRBV24-1,.,TGTGCCACCAGTGATCTCCAGGTAGATACGCAGTATTTT,CATSDLQVDTQYF
TRBJ1-2,TRBD1,TRBV5-1,few,TGCGCCAGCAGCAGACTCCGACAGGGGGCCTATGGCTACACCTTC,CASSRLRQGAYGYTF
TRBJ2-4,.,TRBV20-1,many,TGCAGTGCCAGAACCGACGGGGCGAGGGGCAAAAACATTCAGTACTTC,CSARTDGARGKNIQYF
TRBJ2-3,.,TRBV2,.,TGTGCCAGCAGTGAAGGGCTAGCGTTAAGGACAGATACGCAGTATTTT,CASSEGLALRTDTQYF
TRBJ1-1,.,TRBV4-1,.,TGCGCCAGCAGCCGAGAAGGAGGGACTGAAGCTTTCTTT,CASSREGGTEAFF
TRBJ2-7,TRBD1,TRBV18,.,TGTGCCAGCTCACCGTTAAAACGGTCAGGGGGCTCCTACGAGCAGTACTTC,CASSPLKRSGGSYEQYF
TRBJ2-3,.,TRBV10-3,few,TGTGCCATCAGTGAGGGCAGCCCCACAGATACGCAGTATTTT,CAISEGSPTDTQYF
TRBJ1-5,.,TRBV6-6,many,TGTGCCAGCAGTCAGGGTGGGGGTGTCAGCAATCAGCCCCAGCATTTT,CASSQGGGVSNQPQHF
TRBJ1-2,.,TRBV28,few,TGTGCCAGCAGTTTACAGGCGTCGAGCTATGGCTACACCTTC,CASSLQASSYGYTF
TRBJ2-1,.,TRBV7-9,many,TGTGCCAGCAGCTTAGATGGAGAGCAGTTCTTC,CASSLDGEQFF
TRBJ2-1,.,TRBV9,.,TGTGCCAGCAGCGTATCTCACTCGGGGGCCTACAATGAGCAGTTCTTC,CASSVSHSGAYNEQFF
TRBJ2-3,.,TRBV5-1,few,TGCGCCAGCAGCTTGGAGGGGTACCCAGATACGCAGTATTTT,CASSLEGYPDTQYF
TRBJ2-1,.,TRBV19,.,TGTGCCAGTTCACGAGGACTATTAATCTACAATGAGCAGTTCTTC,CASSRGLLIYNEQFF
TRBJ1-4,.,TRBV12-3/TRBV12-4,few,TGTGCCAGCAGTTTAGCAGTCGGGCCCCTTAATGAAAAACTGTTTTTT,CASSLAVGPLNEKLFF
TRBJ2-5,.,TRBV29-1,few,TGCAGCGTTTTCAGTCTCCAAGAGACCCAGTACTTC,CSVFSLQETQYF
TRBJ2-1,.,TRBV18,few,TGTGCCAGCTCACCCAGCCGGGACAATGAGCAGTTCTTC,CASSPSRDNEQFF
TRBJ1-1,.,TRBV20-1,.,TGCAGTGCTGGCAGGGTATACTCTGAAGCTTTCTTT,CSAGRVYSEAFF
TRBJ1-2,TRBD1,TRBV6-5,.,TGTGCCAGCAGTTACTCGAGCAGGGGGGGAGCTAGCTATGGCTACACCTTC,CASSYSSRGGASYGYTF
TRBJ1-5,TRBD1,TRBV20-1,few,TGCAGTGCTAGGGGGGACAGGAGATATAGCAATCAGCCCCAGCATTTT,CSARGDRRYSNQPQHF
TRBJ2-3,.,TRBV5-1,.,TGCGCCAGCAGCTTTGGGTCTCTCGGCACAGATACGCAGTATTTT,CASSFGSLGTDTQYF
TRBJ1-1,.,TRBV15,.,TGTGCCACCAGTCACGTTAGTGGGGCTTTCTTT,CATSHVSGAFF
TRBJ2-2,.,TRBV6-5,few,TGTGCCAGCACCCCGGGACTGCCGAACACCGGGGAGCTGTTTTTT,CASTPGLPNTGELFF
TRBJ1-5,.,TRBV20-1,.,TGCAGTGCTAACAAGGGCGGCAATCAGCCCCAGCATTTT,CSANKGGNQPQHF
TRBJ2-7,.,TRBV27,many,TGTGCCAGCAGTTTATTTGGCGGATCCTACGAGCAGTACTTC,CASSLFGGSYEQYF
TRBJ2-3,.,TRBV9,few,TGTGCCAGCAGCGTAGAAGCTGCCCGAACCACGCAGTATTTT,CASSVEAARTTQYF
TRBJ2-7,TRBD2,TRBV20-1,.,TGCAGTGCTAGAGGTGGGGGACTAGGGCGCTCAACCGGTACCTACGAGCAGTACTTC,CSARGGGLGRSTGTYEQYF
TRBJ2-7,.,TRBV28,few,TGTGCCAGCAGTTTACTCCGGGACGAGCAGTACTTC,CASSLLRDEQYF
TRBJ2-7,TRBD2,TRBV9,few,TGTGCCAGCAGCGTTTTACCTAGCGGGAGCTACGAGCAGTACTTC,CASSVLPSGSYEQYF
TRBJ2-7,.,TRBV29-1,few,TGCAGCGTTGCGCAGGGCCCCTACGAGCAGTACTTC,CSVAQGPYEQYF
TRBJ1-2,.,TRBV6-2/TRBV6-3,few,TGTGCCAGCACCACAGGGACGGCTGAGGGCTACACCTTC,CASTTGTAEGYTF
TRBJ1-2,TRBD1,TRBV29-1,few,TGCAGCGTTGTCGGGGACAGCCCGTCCTATGGCTACACCTTC,CSVVGDSPSYGYTF
TRBJ2-1,.,TRBV24-1,few,TGTGCCACCAGTGATAAACAGGGTGGAAACAATGAGCAGTTCTTC,CATSDKQGGNNEQFF
TRBJ1-3,.,TRBV7-2,.,TGTGCCAGCAGACCGACGTTATCTGGAAACACCATATATTTT,CASRPTLSGNTIYF
TRBJ2-4,TRBD2,TRBV20-1,few,TGCAGTGCTAGAGGCCCTAGCGGGTCGGAATCTATAGCCAAAAACATTCAGTACTTC,CSARGPSGSESIAKNIQYF
TRBJ2-2,TRBD2,TRBV11-2,few,TGTGCCAGCAGCTTAGTAGCGGGAGTTAGCACCGGGGAGCTGTTTTTT,CASSLVAGVSTGELFF
TRBJ1-5,.,TRBV28,.,TGTGCCAGCAGCCTCAGACAGAAAAATCAGCCCCAGCATTTT,CASSLRQKNQPQHF
TRBJ2-5,TRBD2,TRBV5-1,.,TGCGCCAGCAGCTTGGAAGGGACTAGCGACAATGAGCAGTACTTC,CASSLEGTSDNEQYF
TRBJ2-2,TRBD2,TRBV7-2,once,TGTGCCAGCAGCTGGCGGGGGACTAGTGCTTCCGGGGAGCTGTTTTTT,CASSWRGTSASGELFF
TRBJ1-2,.,TRBV2,few,TGTGCCAGCAGTGCCTCTTGGCGGGTGTGGGGCTACACCTTC,CASSASWRVWGYTF
TRBJ1-1,.,TRBV6-5,.,TGTGCCAGCAGTTACGGGGGGCTGACGAACACTGAAGCTTTCTTT,CASSYGGLTNTEAFF
TRBJ1-5,.,TRBV6-7,few,TGTGCCAGCAGTTACCACAGGGTAAACAATCAGCCCCAGCATTTT,CASSYHRVNNQPQHF
TRBJ2-7,.,TRBV20-1,.,TGCAGTGCTAGTCTAGGGGTCAGGGGCGAGCAGTACTTC,CSASLGVRGEQYF